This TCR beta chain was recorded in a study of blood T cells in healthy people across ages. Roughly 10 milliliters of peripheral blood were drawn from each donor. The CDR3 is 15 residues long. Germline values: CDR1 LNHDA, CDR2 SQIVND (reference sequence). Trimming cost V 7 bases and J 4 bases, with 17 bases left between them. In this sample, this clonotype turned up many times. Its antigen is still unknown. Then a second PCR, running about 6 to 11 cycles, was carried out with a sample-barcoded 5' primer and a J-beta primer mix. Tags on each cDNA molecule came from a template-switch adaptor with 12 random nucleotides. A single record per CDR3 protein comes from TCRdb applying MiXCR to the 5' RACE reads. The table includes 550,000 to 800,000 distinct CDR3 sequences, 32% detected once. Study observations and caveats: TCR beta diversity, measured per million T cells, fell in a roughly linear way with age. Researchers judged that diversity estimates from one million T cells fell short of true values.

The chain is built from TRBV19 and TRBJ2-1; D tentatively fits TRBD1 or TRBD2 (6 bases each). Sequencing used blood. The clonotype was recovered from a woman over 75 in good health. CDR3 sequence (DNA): TGTGCCAGTACCGGGCGAGGGGGGAGGTACAATGAGCAGTTCTTC. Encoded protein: CASTGRGGRYNEQFF.